One sample yielded the 20 T cell receptor beta chains listed below, sequenced in a study of Graves' ophthalmopathy and Graves' hyperthyroidism. RNA transcripts provided the template for amplifying TCR beta CDR3 regions. An initial RT-PCR round employing HTBI primers preceded a second-round multiplex PCR. TCRdb re-called the multiplex PCR reads through MiXCR, storing one row per CDR3 protein. The table has 230,000 or so distinct CDR3 sequences, around 50% seen once. Sequencing was done on a sample of peripheral blood. These receptors were taken from an adult man with Graves' ophthalmopathy.

This clonotype was detected a few times. The rearrangement joins TRBV7-9 to TRBJ2-7, with 10 bases identical to TRBD2. The germline V gene has CDR1 SEHNR and CDR2 FQNEAQ (reference sequence). The CDR3 length is 14 residues. J lost 6 bases, V lost 4 bases, and 6 bases had no gene match. This CDR3 is CASSSLAGAPEQYF. Written as DNA, the CDR3 is TGTGCCAGCAGCTCCCTAGCGGGGGCCCCCGAGCAGTACTTC.

V gene TRBV7-6 combines with J gene TRBJ2-5; D is ambiguous. From germline, CDR1 is SGHVS and CDR2 FNYEAQ. V shed 3 bases and J shed 5 bases, with 16 bases lying between them. CDR3 length: 15 residues. The CDR3 region is CASSFVHIPGETQYF. The DNA of the CDR3 is TGTGCCAGCAGCTTTGTACATATCCCTGGGGAGACCCAGTACTTC.

This clonotype has a single count. The rearrangement joins TRBV5-6 to TRBJ1-1; D perhaps matches TRBD1 (6 bases). This CDR3 has 15 amino acids. Trimming cost V 2 bases and J 2 bases, with 13 bases left between them. Germline V gene sequence: CDR1 SGHDT, CDR2 YYEEEE. The CDR3 loop reads CASSFGNRANTEAFF. The CDR3 nucleotides are TGTGCCAGCAGCTTTGGGAACAGGGCCAACACTGAAGCTTTCTTT. Looking up the rest from reference TRBV5-6 and TRBJ1-1 gives the full variable domain: DAGVTQSPTHLIKTRGQQVTLRCSPKSGHDTVSWYQQALGQGPQFIFQYYEEEERQRGNFPDRFSGHQFPNYSSELNVNALLLGDSALYLCASSFGNRANTEAFFGQGTRLTVV.

This clonotype was seen repeatedly, ten times or more. The V and J genes are TRBV7-9 and TRBJ1-1; D gene uncertain. Germline CDR1 reads SEHNR; CDR2 reads FQNEAQ (reference sequence). Deletions cut 4 bases from V and 5 bases from J, with 11 bases between. This CDR3 region has 13 residues. The CDR3 sequence: CASSSSVWTEAFF. The CDR3 DNA sequence: TGTGCCAGCAGCTCGAGTGTTTGGACTGAAGCTTTCTTT.

For this clonotype: The junction departs from the called germline gene at one end, perhaps through a read error. The chain links TRBV20-1 to TRBJ2-7, with 10 bases aligning to TRBD2. Germline assignment: CDR1 DFQATT and CDR2 SNEGSKA (reference sequence). The CDR3 is 9 residues long. The CDR3 sequence: CSASLLAGF. The CDR3 nucleotides are TGCAGTGCGTCCTTACTAGCGGGGTTC.

Only a few counts were recorded for this clonotype. This chain joins TRBV25-1 and TRBJ1-1, with TRBD1 matching over 8 bases. The CDR3 length is 12 residues. Germline V gene lookup returns CDR1 MGHDK and CDR2 SYGVNS. Germline trimming cut 6 bases from V and 5 bases from J; bases unmatched to any gene: 2. The CDR3 here is CASSWTGTEAFF. The CDR3 nucleotides read TGTGCCAGCAGCTGGACAGGGACTGAAGCTTTCTTT.

This clonotype was seen only a few times. The V gene is TRBV11-2, the J gene TRBJ1-3; the D gene is possibly TRBD1 (5 bases). The CDR3 loop spans 14 amino acids. Trimming took off 5 bases at V and 0 bases at J, with 8 bases between the two ends. Germline CDR1 is SGHAT and CDR2 is FQNNGV. CDR3 DNA: TGTGCCAGCAGCGGGGCCCTCTCTGGAAACACCATATATTTT. It yields the protein CASSGALSGNTIYF.

Remarks on this clonotype: An end of the junction does not agree with germline; a read error may underlie this. The V call is TRBV10-3, the J call TRBJ1-5, with a possible D match to TRBD1 (6 bases). CDR1 ENHRY and CDR2 SYGVKD come from the germline V gene. The CDR3 sequence is 16 residues long. Written as DNA, the CDR3 is TGTGCCAGCAGTGAAGCGGGCTGGGGGCGCGAGCAGCCCCAGCATTTT. It specifies CASSEAGWGREQPQHF.

V gene TRBV9 combines with J gene TRBJ2-5, with 10 nucleotides matching TRBD2. The CDR3 runs 15 residues. V was clipped by 2 bases and J by 3 bases; unmatched bases: 4. Per germline, CDR1 SGDLS and CDR2 YYNGEE. The CDR3 nucleotides read TGTGCCAGCAGCGTGCCCACTAGCGGGGAAGAGACCCAGTACTTC. This codes for CASSVPTSGEETQYF.

Ten or more counts support this clonotype. The chain has TRBV15 and TRBJ1-2; TRBD1 is a possible D gene (5 bases). Germline assignment: CDR1 LNHNV and CDR2 YYDKDF (reference sequence). CDR3 length: 14 residues. V lost 4 bases and J lost 4, with 13 bases in between. CDR3 residues: CATSKGTATYGYTF. In DNA form, the CDR3 reads TGTGCCACCAGCAAAGGGACCGCTACCTATGGCTACACCTTC.

A word on this clonotype: This is likely a read error, given that the CDR3 carries no conserved phenylalanine or tryptophan at its end. The V call is TRBV12-3 or TRBV12-4, the J call TRBJ1-6; unclear D gene. Trimming cost V 6 bases and J 9 bases, with 9 bases left between them. There are 12 residues in the CDR3. The CDR3 coding sequence is TGTGCCAGCAGCCCTTGGGGTTCACCCCTCCACTGT. Its translation: CASSPWGSPLHC.

The chain has TRBV2 and TRBJ2-5, with 11 positions matching TRBD1. Germline V gives CDR1 SNHLY, CDR2 FYNNEI. This CDR3 contains 15 residues. V lost 6 bases, J lost 5 bases, and 8 bases stayed unmatched. The DNA for the CDR3 is TGTGCCAGCAGCGTGGGACAGGGGGTTGGTGAGACCCAGTACTTC. Translation: CASSVGQGVGETQYF.

This clonotype has ten or more counts. This chain joins TRBV24-1 and TRBJ2-5; tentative D call: TRBD1 (6 bases). Trimming took off 4 bases at V and 2 bases at J, with 7 bases between the two ends. The CDR3 contains 13 residues. Germline V lookup: CDR1 KGHDR, CDR2 SFDVKD. The CDR3 reads CATSDTGQETQYF. In DNA, the CDR3 is TGTGCCACCAGTGACACAGGGCAAGAGACCCAGTACTTC.

The rearrangement uses TRBV6-9 and TRBJ1-5, with 7 nucleotides matching TRBD1. The CDR3 runs 14 residues. The junction had 3 bases not matched to a gene; V was cut back by 7 bases and J by 0 bases. Looked up from germline, CDR1 is MNHGY and CDR2 is SVAAGI. The CDR3 here is CASTWTGSNQPQHF. Here the CDR3 DNA reads TGTGCCAGCACTTGGACAGGTAGCAATCAGCCCCAGCATTTT.

About this clonotype itself: A much larger clone is a single base away; this may be a read error. The chain employs TRBV10-3 and TRBJ1-5; D gene ambiguous. This CDR3 is 15 amino acids long. Germline CDR1 is ENHRY and CDR2 is SYGVKD. DNA of the CDR3: TGTGCCACTGCCGAGGACTTAGGTGACAATCGGCCCCAGCATTTT. This encodes CATAEDLGDNRPQHF.

This clonotype was seen more than once but under ten times. V and J are TRBV12-3 or TRBV12-4 and TRBJ1-5; no clear D. The V and J ends lost 3 bases and 0 bases respectively, with 6 bases between them. This CDR3 contains 14 residues. Here the CDR3 reads CASSLRDSNQPQHF. Written as DNA, the CDR3 is TGTGCCAGCAGTTTGAGGGATAGCAATCAGCCCCAGCATTTT.

This chain joins TRBV4-1 and TRBJ1-2; D is unresolved. The CDR3 is 15 amino acids. Germline values: CDR1 MGHRA, CDR2 YSYEKL. Trimming cost V 4 bases and J 2 bases, with 14 bases left between them. Here the CDR3 DNA reads TGCGCCAGCAGCCGGTTTTTGGACGGGAACTATGGCTACACCTTC. It encodes CASSRFLDGNYGYTF.

Note on this clonotype: This may stem from a read error, because a much larger clone lies one nucleotide away. This chain connects TRBV2 to TRBJ1-6; perhaps TRBD1 as D (6 bases). Between the trimmed V and J ends, which lost 10 bases and 6 bases, there was a span of 16 bases. There are 14 residues in the CDR3. Per germline, CDR1 SNHLY and CDR2 FYNNEI. The CDR3 coding sequence is TGTGCCACCGCGGGACACCCTACTAATTCACCCCTCCACTTT. Translation: CATAGHPTNSPLHF.

This chain links TRBV9 with TRBJ2-2; no clear D. The CDR3 sequence is 14 residues long. Deletions cut 7 bases from V and 6 bases from J, with 16 bases between. Germline loops: CDR1 SGDLS, CDR2 YYNGEE. The CDR3 loop is CASSPYSVAGELFF. The CDR3 coding sequence is TGTGCCAGCTCCCCATATTCCGTGGCCGGGGAGCTGTTTTTT.

The chain has TRBV5-1 and TRBJ2-2; D is undetermined. The CDR3 is made up of 14 amino acids. CDR1 and CDR2 from the germline V gene are SGHRS and YFSETQ. Trimming removed 0 bases from V and 6 bases from J, with 9 bases in between. The CDR3 DNA follows: TGCGCCAGCAGCTTGGATGTGGGCTCCGGGGAGCTGTTTTTT. The encoded protein is CASSLDVGSGELFF.